This T cell receptor beta chain originates from a study of molecular identifiers for immune sequencing clone quantification (dated by TCRdb to about 2018). A note on the overall study: In a replicate experiment, RNA from 20,000 or 100,000 naive CD8 T cells was split into five aliquots, four of which were sequenced. The study was a methods study using CD8 T cells to benchmark molecular-identifier clustering-based TCR repertoire sequencing (MIDCIRS) and TCR RNA copy counting.

Library creation used PCR. Sequencing instrument: Illumina HiSeq 4000. Bulk TCR libraries were generated as previously described, with the TCR primers listed in Table S5 used. Purification of total RNA was performed with the Qiagen AllPrep DNA/RNA kit. Before any analysis, reads coming from multiple sequencing runs of the same library were combined into one pool. On the study's bioinformatics: Reads were retained only if their TCR constant sequence matched exactly, and those retained reads were trimmed to 150 nt and grouped according to their 12-nt molecular barcodes. Within each barcode group, reads were sub-clustered at a 15% Levenshtein threshold, and quality-weighted consensus sequences were built per RNA molecule. Non-functional sequences were filtered out, along with any lower-count sequence sitting one edit away from another sequence. On the basis of fitting two negative binomial distributions, barcode sub-clusters with fewer than 20% of the maximum read count were discarded. TCRdb applied fastp at Q25 and MiXCR to the public reads, then kept only in-frame beta chains. All rows with the same CDR3 protein become a single entry with the most common DNA and genes. TCRdb, not the original authors, processed these V and J calls. In all, the sample holds about 640,000 distinct CDR3 sequences, and about 20% of those were seen once. Clones ranked in the top ten supply about 0.9% of the sample.

Points the paper makes about the study in general: In CMV-specific effector cells, clones with more than 20 RNA copies accounted for over 99% of molecules, whereas in naive cells such clones accounted for under 1%. When barcode sub-clustering was omitted, TCR diversity was inflated by chimeric consensus sequences, with chimeras reaching as high as 47%. Spiked-in Jurkat TCR RNA equal to a single cell's worth was reported to be detectable even within 1,100,000 naive CD8 T cells. The naive libraries included spiked-in Jurkat TCR RNA (under eleven copies' worth), and this Jurkat TCR RNA is not part of the donor repertoire. Modeling estimated about 2.8 recovered TCR RNA copies per cell, compared with about ten by digital PCR, which implies about 30% capture efficiency. Highly expanded clone sizes could be underestimated because identical TCR molecules may share a barcode.

This clonotype was detected many times. This receptor's antigen is unknown. No much larger clone is present one base from it, and per-base qualities are unavailable. Naive CD8 T cell libraries were made from about 20,000 to 1,000,000 sorted cells using 10%, 30% or 50% of purified RNA. Naive CD8 T cells were FACS-sorted as CD8+CD4-CCR7+CD45RA+ on a BD FACSAria II into RLT Plus buffer. Detection sensitivity was tested by spiking Jurkat RNA equal to roughly 9 TCR copies' worth into samples containing about 19,000-1,000,000 naive CD8 T cells. CD8 T cells were enriched using RosetteSep CD8+ T Cell Enrichment Cocktail and Ficoll-Paque, and the enriched cells then underwent ACK red cell lysis. The CDR3 measures 15 amino acids from cysteine to phenylalanine. Kept here is only the CDR3 DNA, which spans 45 bases and is read in frame from base 1. Trimmed from V: 6 bases; trimmed from J: 7 bases; junction bases lacking a gene match: 11. The germline V gene sets CDR1 to MDHEN and CDR2 to SYDVKM.

The sequence derives from a human donor in good health. Some libraries in this study had Jurkat cell RNA spiked in. Sequenced material: naive CD8+ T cells from blood, with Jurkat cell RNA spiked in. The cell subset or site label on this specimen signifies: FACS-sorted CD8+CD4-CCR7+CD45RA+ naive T cells. The chain is assembled from TRBV28 and TRBJ2-7; a stretch of 11 junction bases matches TRBD2. The CDR3 amino acid sequence is: CASSSIAGGPGEQYF. The DNA is TGTGCCAGCAGCAGCATAGCGGGAGGGCCTGGGGAGCAGTACTTC.